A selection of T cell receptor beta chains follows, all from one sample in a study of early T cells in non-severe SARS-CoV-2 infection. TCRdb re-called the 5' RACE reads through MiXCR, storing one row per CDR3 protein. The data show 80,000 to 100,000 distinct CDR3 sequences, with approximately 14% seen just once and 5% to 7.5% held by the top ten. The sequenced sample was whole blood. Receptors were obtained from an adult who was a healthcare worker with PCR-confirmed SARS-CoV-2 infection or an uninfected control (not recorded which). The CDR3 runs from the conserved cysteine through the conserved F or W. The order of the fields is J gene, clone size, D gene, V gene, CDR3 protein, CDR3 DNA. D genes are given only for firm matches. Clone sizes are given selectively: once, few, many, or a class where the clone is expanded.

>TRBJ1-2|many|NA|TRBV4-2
CASSQDSTSGGYGYTF
TGTGCCAGCAGCCAAGATTCCACGTCGGGTGGTTATGGCTACACCTTC
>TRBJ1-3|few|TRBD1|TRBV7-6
CASSLAGVGTGSGNTIYF
TGTGCCAGCAGCTTAGCAGGCGTCGGGACAGGGTCTGGAAACACCATATATTTT
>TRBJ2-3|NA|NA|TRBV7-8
CASSVGPNTDTQYF
TGTGCCAGCAGCGTGGGTCCAAACACAGATACGCAGTATTTT
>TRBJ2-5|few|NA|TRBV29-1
CSGGGAQETQYF
TGCAGCGGCGGCGGGGCGCAAGAGACCCAGTACTTC
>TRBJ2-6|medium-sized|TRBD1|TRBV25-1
CASSEDRGSSSGANVLTF
TGTGCCAGCAGTGAGGACAGGGGGAGTTCCTCTGGGGCCAACGTCCTGACTTTC
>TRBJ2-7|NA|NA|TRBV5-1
CASSLSLTGFAYEQYF
TGCGCCAGCAGCTTGTCCCTGACAGGTTTCGCCTACGAGCAGTACTTC
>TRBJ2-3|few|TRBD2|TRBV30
CAWSFIGLAGTTDTQYF
TGTGCCTGGAGTTTTATCGGGCTAGCGGGGACCACAGATACGCAGTATTTT
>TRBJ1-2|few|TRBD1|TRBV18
CATSGQGLYGYTF
TGTGCCACCTCGGGACAGGGGCTCTATGGCTACACCTTC
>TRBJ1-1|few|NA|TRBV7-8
CASSLAGQLMNTEAFF
TGTGCCAGCAGCTTAGCTGGGCAGCTAATGAACACTGAAGCTTTCTTT
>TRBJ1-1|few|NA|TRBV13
CASSLARIQGTGPSTEAFF
TGTGCCAGCAGCTTAGCGCGTATTCAGGGGACGGGACCATCGACTGAAGCTTTCTTT
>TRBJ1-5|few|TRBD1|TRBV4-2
CASSQDPLGTGSNQPQHF
TGTGCCAGCAGCCAAGACCCCTTGGGGACAGGCAGCAATCAGCCCCAGCATTTT
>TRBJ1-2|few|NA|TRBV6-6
CASSFSTNYGYTF
TGTGCCAGCAGTTTCAGCACGAACTATGGCTACACCTTC
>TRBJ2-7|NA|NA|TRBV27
CASSPSDRSYEQYF
TGTGCCAGCAGTCCTTCAGACAGGTCCTACGAGCAGTACTTC
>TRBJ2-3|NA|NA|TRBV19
CASSTLDPVVSTDTQYF
TGTGCCAGTAGTACCCTAGACCCCGTTGTAAGCACAGATACGCAGTATTTT
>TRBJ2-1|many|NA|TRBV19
CASSFKDGSPSYNEQFF
TGTGCCAGTAGTTTCAAGGACGGCTCCCCCTCCTACAATGAGCAGTTCTTC
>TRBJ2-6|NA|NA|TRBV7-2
CASSSVAVGANVLTF
TGTGCCAGCAGCTCAGTAGCCGTTGGGGCCAACGTCCTGACTTTC
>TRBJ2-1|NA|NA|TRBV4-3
CASSQDRGRGSPLGSYNEQFF
TGCGCCAGCAGCCAAGATAGGGGTAGAGGAAGTCCCTTGGGTTCCTACAATGAGCAGTTCTTC
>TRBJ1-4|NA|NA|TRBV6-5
CASSYGATNEKLFF
TGTGCCAGCAGTTACGGCGCAACTAATGAAAAACTGTTTTTT
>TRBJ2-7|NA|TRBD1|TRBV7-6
CASSEGQGGTYEQYF
TGTGCCAGCAGCGAAGGACAGGGGGGTACCTACGAGCAGTACTTC
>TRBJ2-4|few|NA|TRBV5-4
CASSLAGNIQYF
TGTGCCAGCAGCTTGGCGGGTAACATTCAGTACTTC
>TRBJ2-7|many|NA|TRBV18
CASSPTSNRDKYEQYF
TGTGCCAGCTCACCGACGAGTAACCGGGACAAATACGAGCAGTACTTC
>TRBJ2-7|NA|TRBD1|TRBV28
CASSTGGEQYF
TGTGCCAGCAGTACAGGGGGGGAGCAGTACTTC
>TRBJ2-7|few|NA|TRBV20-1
CSLPPGLGSNYEQYF
TGCAGCCTACCTCCGGGCTTGGGGTCCAACTACGAGCAGTACTTC
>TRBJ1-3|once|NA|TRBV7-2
CASSWGPEAGNTIYF
TGTGCCAGCAGCTGGGGGCCAGAGGCTGGAAACACCATATATTTT
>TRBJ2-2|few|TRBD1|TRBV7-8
CASSYRGFTGELFF
TGTGCCAGCAGTTACAGGGGGTTCACCGGGGAGCTGTTTTTT
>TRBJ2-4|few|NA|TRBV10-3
CAISLGESGNIQYF
TGTGCCATCAGCCTAGGGGAATCGGGAAACATTCAGTACTTC
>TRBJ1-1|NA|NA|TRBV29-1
CSVVGTEAFF
TGCAGCGTTGTCGGCACTGAAGCTTTCTTT
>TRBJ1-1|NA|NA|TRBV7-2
CASSLGYRVNTEAFF
TGTGCCAGCAGCTTAGGGTACAGGGTGAACACTGAAGCTTTCTTT
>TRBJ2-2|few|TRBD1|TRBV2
CASRDRANTGELFF
TGTGCCAGCAGGGACAGGGCGAACACCGGGGAGCTGTTTTTT
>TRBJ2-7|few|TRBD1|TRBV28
CASSPPGGQVREQYF
TGTGCCAGCAGCCCCCCAGGGGGACAGGTGCGGGAGCAGTACTTC
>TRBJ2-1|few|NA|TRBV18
CASSLPLAGSYNEQFF
TGTGCCAGCTCACTCCCCCTGGCGGGGTCCTACAATGAGCAGTTCTTC
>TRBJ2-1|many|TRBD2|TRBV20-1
CSARGGLAGGPHNEQFF
TGCAGTGCTAGAGGCGGGCTAGCGGGGGGGCCCCACAATGAGCAGTTCTTC
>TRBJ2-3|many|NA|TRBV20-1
CSARPEAPYRSDTQYF
TGCAGTGCTAGACCTGAGGCGCCTTATCGCTCAGATACGCAGTATTTT
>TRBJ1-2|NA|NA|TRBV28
CASSFNDYGYTF
TGTGCCAGCAGTTTTAATGACTATGGCTACACCTTC
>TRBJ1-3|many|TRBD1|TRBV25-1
CASSVRDRVRLRVGNTIYF
TGTGCCAGCAGTGTCCGGGACAGGGTTAGGCTCAGGGTCGGAAACACCATATATTTT
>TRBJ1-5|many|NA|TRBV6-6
CASSYEGTSNQPQHF
TGTGCCAGCAGTTACGAGGGGACGAGCAATCAGCCCCAGCATTTT
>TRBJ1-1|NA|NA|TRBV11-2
CASSLRHGGVNTEAFF
TGTGCCAGCAGCTTACGACACGGTGGCGTGAACACTGAAGCTTTCTTT